This T cell receptor (beta chain) derives from a study of blood T cell repertoires in COVID-19. Across the study: COVID-19 samples, acute and convalescent, were from the United States, Italy and Spain. PBMCs, B-cell-depleted T cells, or T cells were the source of the cDNA or gDNA that made up the material.

Original methodology: Amplifying reference gene primers gave estimates of nucleated cell counts. Sequencing used immunoSEQ multiplex PCR; TCRdb keeps in-frame clones, though not all of them. D and trimming were read from the DNA, whereas the V and J calls and clone size are those reported in that table. The sample comprises fewer than 200,000 clones, roughly 87% of which are singletons, and around 1.9% rests with the top ten. Trimming removed 5 bases at V and 9 bases at J, with 13 bases between. In germline, CDR1 is MDHEN, CDR2 SYDVKM. The CDR3 consists of 13 residues. The clonotype originates from a young man who had recovered from COVID-19. Input material: peripheral blood. The gene calls are TRBV28 and TRBJ2-2; D is ambiguous. The CDR3 region has the DNA TGTGCCAGCAGTCCTAATGCTGTCTGGGAGCTGTTTTTT. Its protein product is CASSPNAVWELFF. Together with reference TRBV28 and TRBJ2-2, the CDR3 gives the full variable domain: DVKVTQSSRYLVKRTGEKVFLECVQDMDHENMFWYRQDPGLGLRLIYFSYDVKMKEKGDIPEGYSVSREKKERFSLILESASTNQTSMYLCASSPNAVWELFFGEGSRLTVL.